This record looks at one T cell receptor (beta chain) sequence and its context. Its specificity is unknown. The missing CDR3 end, 3 residues past where the read stops, is filled in from the germline J gene. Each participant carried one incident cervical HPV16 infection only. The CDR3 has 15 amino acids. The germline gives CDR1 SGHDT, CDR2 YYEEEE. The sample belongs to a study of T cells in women clearing cervical HPV infection. In the study overall: Controls' single incident HPV16 infection cleared within 12 months without precancer. Case blood drawn at lesion detection; control blood after infection cleared.

Study-wide findings and caveats: Richness plus V gene abundances separated cases from controls with AUC about 0.87.

Assay: immunoSEQ multiplex PCR; the TCRdb copy retains only in-frame clones and omits some. The sample table includes about 20,000 clones. This clonotype was sampled from a woman aged 18 to 75 with a cervical HPV16 infection that either progressed to CIN3+ or cleared (not recorded which). The V and J genes are TRBV5-6 and TRBJ2-3, with D unclear. Specimen: blood buffy coat. CDR3 amino acids: CASSLFDTSNQPQYF. The DNA read from the CDR3 is TGTGCCAGCAGCTTATTCGACACGAGCAATCAGCCG.